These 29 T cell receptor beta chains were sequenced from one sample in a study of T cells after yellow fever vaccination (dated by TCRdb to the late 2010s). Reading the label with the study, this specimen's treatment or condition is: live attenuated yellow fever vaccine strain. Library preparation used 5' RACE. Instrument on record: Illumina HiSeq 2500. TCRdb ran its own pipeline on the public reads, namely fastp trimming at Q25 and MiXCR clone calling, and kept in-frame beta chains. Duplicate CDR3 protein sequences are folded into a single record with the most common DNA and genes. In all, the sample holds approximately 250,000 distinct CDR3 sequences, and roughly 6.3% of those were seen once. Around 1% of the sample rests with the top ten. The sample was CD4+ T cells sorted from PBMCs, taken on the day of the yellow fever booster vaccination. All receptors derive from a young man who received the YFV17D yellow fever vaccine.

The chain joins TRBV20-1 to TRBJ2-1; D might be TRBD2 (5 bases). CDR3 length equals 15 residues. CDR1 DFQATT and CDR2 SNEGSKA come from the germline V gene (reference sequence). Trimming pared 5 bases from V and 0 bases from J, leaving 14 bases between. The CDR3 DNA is TGCAGTGCTTTTGAGCTGGGGAGCTCCTACAATGAGCAGTTCTTC. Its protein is CSAFELGSSYNEQFF.

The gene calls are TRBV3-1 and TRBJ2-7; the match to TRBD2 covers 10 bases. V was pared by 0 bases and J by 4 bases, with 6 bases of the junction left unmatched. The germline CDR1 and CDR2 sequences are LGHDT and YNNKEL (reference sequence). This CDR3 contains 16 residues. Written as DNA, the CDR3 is TGTGCCAGCAGCCAAGACGGGAGTAGCGGGAGGTACGAGCAGTACTTC. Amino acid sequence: CASSQDGSSGRYEQYF.

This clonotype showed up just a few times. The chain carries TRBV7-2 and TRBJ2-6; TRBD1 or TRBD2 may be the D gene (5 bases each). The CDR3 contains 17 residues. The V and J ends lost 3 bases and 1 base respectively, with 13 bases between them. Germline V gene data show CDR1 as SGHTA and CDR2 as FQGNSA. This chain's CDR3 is CASSLGTLLSGANVLTF. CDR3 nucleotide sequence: TGTGCCAGCAGCTTGGGGACGCTACTTTCTGGGGCCAACGTCCTGACTTTC.

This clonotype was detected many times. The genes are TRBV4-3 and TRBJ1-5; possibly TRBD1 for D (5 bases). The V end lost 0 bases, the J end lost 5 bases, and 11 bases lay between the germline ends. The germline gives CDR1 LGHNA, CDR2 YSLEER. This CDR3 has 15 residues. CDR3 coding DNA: TGCGCCAGCAGCCAAGATTTGGGGACGGATCAGCCCCAGCATTTT. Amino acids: CASSQDLGTDQPQHF.

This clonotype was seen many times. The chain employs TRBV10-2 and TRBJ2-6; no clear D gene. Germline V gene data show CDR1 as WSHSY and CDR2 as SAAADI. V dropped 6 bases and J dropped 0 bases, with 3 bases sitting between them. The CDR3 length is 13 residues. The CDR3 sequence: CASSNSGANVLTF. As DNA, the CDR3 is TGCGCCAGCAGCAACTCTGGGGCCAACGTCCTGACTTTC.

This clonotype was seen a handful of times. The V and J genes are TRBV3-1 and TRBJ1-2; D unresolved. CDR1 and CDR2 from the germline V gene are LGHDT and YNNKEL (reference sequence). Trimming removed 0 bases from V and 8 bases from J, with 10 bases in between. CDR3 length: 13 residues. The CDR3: CASSQESARGYTF. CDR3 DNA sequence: TGTGCCAGCAGCCAAGAATCCGCGAGAGGCTACACCTTC.

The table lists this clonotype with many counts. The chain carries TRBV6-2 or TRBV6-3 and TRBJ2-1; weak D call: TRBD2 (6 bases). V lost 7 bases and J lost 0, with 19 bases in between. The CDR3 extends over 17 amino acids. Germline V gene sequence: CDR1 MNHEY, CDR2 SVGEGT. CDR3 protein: CASTQTRARSSYNEQFF. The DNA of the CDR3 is TGTGCCAGCACCCAGACTAGAGCGCGAAGCTCCTACAATGAGCAGTTCTTC.

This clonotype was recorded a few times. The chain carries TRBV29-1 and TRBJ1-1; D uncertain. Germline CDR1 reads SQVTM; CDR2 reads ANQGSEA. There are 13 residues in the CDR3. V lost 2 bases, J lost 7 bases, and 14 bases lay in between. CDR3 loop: CSVESPLLGEAFF. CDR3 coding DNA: TGCAGCGTTGAAAGTCCCCTCCTCGGTGAAGCTTTCTTT.

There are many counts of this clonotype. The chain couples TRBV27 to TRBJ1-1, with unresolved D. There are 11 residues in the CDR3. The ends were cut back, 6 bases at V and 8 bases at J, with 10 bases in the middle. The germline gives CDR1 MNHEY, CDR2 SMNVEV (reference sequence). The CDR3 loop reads CASRGGVEAFF. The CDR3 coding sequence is TGTGCCAGCAGGGGAGGAGTAGAAGCTTTCTTT.

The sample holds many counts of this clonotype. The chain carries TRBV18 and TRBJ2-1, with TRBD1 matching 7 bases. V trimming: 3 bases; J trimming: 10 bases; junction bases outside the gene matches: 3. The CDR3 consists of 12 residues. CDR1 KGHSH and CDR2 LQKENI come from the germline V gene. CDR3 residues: CASSPQGEEQFF. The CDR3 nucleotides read TGTGCCAGCTCACCCCAGGGGGAGGAGCAGTTCTTC.

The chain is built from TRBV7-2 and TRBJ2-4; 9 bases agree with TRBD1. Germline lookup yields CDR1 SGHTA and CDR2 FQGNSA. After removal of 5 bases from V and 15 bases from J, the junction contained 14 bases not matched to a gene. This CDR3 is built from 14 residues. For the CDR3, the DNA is TGTGCCAGCAGCCCCAGGACAGGGGAAGGCATCCCGTACTTC. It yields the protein CASSPRTGEGIPYF.

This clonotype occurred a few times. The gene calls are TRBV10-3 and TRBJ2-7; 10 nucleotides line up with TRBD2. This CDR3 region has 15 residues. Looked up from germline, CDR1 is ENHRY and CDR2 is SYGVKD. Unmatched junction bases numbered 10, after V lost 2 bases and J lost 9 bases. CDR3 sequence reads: CAISERREREGRQYF. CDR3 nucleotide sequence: TGTGCCATCAGTGAGCGGCGCGAGCGGGAGGGCCGGCAGTACTTC.

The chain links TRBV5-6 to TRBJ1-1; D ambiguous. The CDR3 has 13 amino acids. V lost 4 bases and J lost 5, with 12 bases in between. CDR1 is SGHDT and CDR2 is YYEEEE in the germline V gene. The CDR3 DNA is TGTGCCAGCAGCACGGACGTGGAGACTGAAGCTTTCTTT. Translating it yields CASSTDVETEAFF. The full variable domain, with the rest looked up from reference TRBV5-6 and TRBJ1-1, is DAGVTQSPTHLIKTRGQQVTLRCSPKSGHDTVSWYQQALGQGPQFIFQYYEEEERQRGNFPDRFSGHQFPNYSSELNVNALLLGDSALYLCASSTDVETEAFFGQGTRLTVV.

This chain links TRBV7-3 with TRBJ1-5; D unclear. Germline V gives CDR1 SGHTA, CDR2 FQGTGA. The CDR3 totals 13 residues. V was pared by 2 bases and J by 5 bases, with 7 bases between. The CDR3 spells CASSLSRDQPQHF. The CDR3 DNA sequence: TGTGCCAGCAGCTTATCAAGAGATCAGCCCCAGCATTTT.

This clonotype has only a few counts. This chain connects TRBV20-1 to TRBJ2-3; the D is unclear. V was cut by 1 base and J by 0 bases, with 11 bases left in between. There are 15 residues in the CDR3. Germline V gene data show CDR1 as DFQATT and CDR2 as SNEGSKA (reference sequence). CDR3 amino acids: CSARGVRTSTDTQYF. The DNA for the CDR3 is TGCAGTGCTAGAGGGGTTAGAACTAGCACAGATACGCAGTATTTT.

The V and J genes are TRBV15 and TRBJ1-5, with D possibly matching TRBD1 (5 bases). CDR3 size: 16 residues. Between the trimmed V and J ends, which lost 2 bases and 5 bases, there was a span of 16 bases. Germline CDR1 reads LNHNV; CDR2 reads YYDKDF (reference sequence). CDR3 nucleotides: TGTGCCACCAGCAGAAGGGGACGGAGGGCTGATCAGCCCCAGCATTTT. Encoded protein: CATSRRGRRADQPQHF.

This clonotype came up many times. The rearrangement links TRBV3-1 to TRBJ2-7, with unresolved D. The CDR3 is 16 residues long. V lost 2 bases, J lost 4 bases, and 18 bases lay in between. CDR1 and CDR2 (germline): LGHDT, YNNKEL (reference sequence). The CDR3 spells CASSQPLISGYYEQYF. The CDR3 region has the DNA TGTGCCAGCAGCCAACCACTGATTTCAGGATATTACGAGCAGTACTTC.

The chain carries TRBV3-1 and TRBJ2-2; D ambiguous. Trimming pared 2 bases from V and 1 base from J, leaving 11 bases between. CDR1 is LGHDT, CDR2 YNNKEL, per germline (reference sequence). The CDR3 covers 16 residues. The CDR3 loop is CASSQPSWWNTGELFF. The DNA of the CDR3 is TGTGCCAGCAGCCAACCGAGCTGGTGGAACACCGGGGAGCTGTTTTTT.

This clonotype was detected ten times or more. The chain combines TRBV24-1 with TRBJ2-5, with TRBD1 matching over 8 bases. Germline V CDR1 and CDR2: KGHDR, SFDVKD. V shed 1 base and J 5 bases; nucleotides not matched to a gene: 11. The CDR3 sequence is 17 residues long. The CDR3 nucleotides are TGTGCCACCAGTGATTTACGCCAGGGGGCTTTTTCTGAGACCCAGTACTTC. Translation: CATSDLRQGAFSETQYF.

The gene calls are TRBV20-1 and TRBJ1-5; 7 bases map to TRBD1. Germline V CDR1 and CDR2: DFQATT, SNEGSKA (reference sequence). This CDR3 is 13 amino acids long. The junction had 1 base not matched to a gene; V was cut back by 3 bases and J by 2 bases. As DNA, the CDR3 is TGCAGTGCTAGGGGGACAGGCAATCAGCCCCAGCATTTT. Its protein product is CSARGTGNQPQHF.

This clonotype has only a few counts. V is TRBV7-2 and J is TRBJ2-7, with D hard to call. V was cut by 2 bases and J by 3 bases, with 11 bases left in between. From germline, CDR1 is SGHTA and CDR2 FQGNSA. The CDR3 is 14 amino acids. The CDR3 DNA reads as TGTGCCAGCAGCTTATACAGCCCTGGCTACGAGCAGTACTTC. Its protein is CASSLYSPGYEQYF.

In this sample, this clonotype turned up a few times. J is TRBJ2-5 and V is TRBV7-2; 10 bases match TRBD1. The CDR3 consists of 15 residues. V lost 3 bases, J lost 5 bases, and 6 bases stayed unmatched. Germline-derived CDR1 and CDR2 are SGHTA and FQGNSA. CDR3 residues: CASSFDRGRVETQYF. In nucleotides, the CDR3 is TGTGCCAGCAGCTTTGACAGGGGGCGGGTGGAGACCCAGTACTTC.

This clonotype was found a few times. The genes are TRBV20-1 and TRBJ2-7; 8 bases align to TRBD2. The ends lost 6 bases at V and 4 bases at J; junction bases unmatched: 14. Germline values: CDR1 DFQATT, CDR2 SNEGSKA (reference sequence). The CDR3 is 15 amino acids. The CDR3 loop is CSAHLLLAEIYEQYF. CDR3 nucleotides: TGCAGTGCCCACTTGCTACTAGCGGAGATATACGAGCAGTACTTC.

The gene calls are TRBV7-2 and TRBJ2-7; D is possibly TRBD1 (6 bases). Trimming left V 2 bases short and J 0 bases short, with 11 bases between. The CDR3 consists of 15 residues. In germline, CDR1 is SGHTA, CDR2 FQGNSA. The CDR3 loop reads CASSLRDTVSYEQYF. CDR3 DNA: TGTGCCAGCAGCTTAAGGGACACCGTCTCCTACGAGCAGTACTTC.

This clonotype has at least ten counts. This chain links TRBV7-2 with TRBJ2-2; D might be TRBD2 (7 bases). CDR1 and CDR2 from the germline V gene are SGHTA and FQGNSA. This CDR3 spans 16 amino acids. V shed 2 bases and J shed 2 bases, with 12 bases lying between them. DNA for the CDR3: TGTGCCAGCAGCTTATTAGGGGGGGCTAACACCGGGGAGCTGTTTTTT. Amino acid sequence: CASSLLGGANTGELFF.

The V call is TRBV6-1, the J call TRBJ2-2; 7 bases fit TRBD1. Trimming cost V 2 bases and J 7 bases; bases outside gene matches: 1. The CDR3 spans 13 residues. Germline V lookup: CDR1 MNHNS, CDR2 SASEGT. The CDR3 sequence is CASSEQGVGELFF. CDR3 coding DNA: TGTGCCAGCAGTGAACAGGGGGTCGGGGAGCTGTTTTTT.

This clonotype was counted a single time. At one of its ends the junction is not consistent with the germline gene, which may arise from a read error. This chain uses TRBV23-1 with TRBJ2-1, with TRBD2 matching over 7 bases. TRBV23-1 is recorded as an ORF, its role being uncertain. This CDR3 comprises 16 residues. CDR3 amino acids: CVSSQSPGGPYNEQFF. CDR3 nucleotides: TGTGTCAGCAGTCAATCCCCGGGAGGACCCTACAATGAGCAGTTCTTC.

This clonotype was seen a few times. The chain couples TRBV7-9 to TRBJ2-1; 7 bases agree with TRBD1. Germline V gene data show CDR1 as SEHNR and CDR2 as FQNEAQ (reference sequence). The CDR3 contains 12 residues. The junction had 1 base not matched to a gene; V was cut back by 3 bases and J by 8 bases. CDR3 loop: CASSFQGDEQFF. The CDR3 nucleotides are TGTGCCAGCAGCTTCCAGGGGGATGAGCAGTTCTTC.

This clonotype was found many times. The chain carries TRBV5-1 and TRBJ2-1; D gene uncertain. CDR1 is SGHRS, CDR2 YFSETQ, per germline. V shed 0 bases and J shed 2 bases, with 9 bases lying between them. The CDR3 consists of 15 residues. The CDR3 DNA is TGCGCCAGCAGCTTGGTTGTAAGGCCCTACAATGAGCAGTTCTTC. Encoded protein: CASSLVVRPYNEQFF.